The rows below give T cell receptor beta chains drawn from one sample of a study of CD8 T cells in ankylosing spondylitis. TCRdb reprocessed the 5' RACE reads with MiXCR, giving one entry per CDR3 protein. Altogether about 130,000 distinct CDR3 sequences are present, roughly 8.8% being singletons, with the ten largest covering 2.5% to 4%. Sequencing used blood, either unsorted or a sorted T cell fraction (not recorded which). These receptors all come from a male donor with ankylosing spondylitis or in good health (not recorded which). Both conserved end residues are part of each CDR3. A D gene is named only where the DNA matches it firmly.

TRBV20-1	TRBJ2-7	TRBD2	CSARTPSGSWVEQYF
TRBV5-6	TRBJ2-5	TRBD1	CASSSGTGVQETQYF
TRBV20-1	TRBJ2-7	-	CSATGTESSYEQYF
TRBV5-1	TRBJ2-2	TRBD1	CASYPHYSGGINTGELFF
TRBV7-9	TRBJ2-3	TRBD2	CASSSTGLAGDTQYF
TRBV29-1	TRBJ2-1	-	CTTQSNEQFF
TRBV9	TRBJ2-1	TRBD2	CASSAEEPSGWQNLLLYNEQFF
TRBV7-9	TRBJ2-5	TRBD1	CASSSTGGTQYF
TRBV12-3/TRBV12-4	TRBJ1-3	-	CASSQDFSGNTIYF
TRBV7-9	TRBJ2-3	-	CASSFADTQYF
TRBV28	TRBJ1-4	-	CASRPTGTLEKLFF
TRBV20-1	TRBJ2-1	TRBD2	CSARDLGLAGVTNEQFF
TRBV7-2	TRBJ2-4	TRBD2	CASSFSGTGAKNIQYF
TRBV6-6	TRBJ1-6	TRBD1	CASNLDRVSPLHF
TRBV20-1	TRBJ2-1	TRBD2	CSARGSPTSTTYNEQFF